The rows below give T cell receptor beta chains drawn from one sample of a study of blood T cell repertoires in COVID-19. Only in-frame clones appear in the TCRdb table, and some are missing; sequencing was by immunoSEQ multiplex PCR. The data show some 200,000 clones, around 81% seen once. Material: peripheral blood. Receptors originate from a woman of 80 years or more with COVID-19, enrolled during active disease. CDR3s include the opening cysteine and the closing phenylalanine or tryptophan. The D gene is left open where the match is weak. Clone sizes are given selectively: once, few, many, or a class where the clone is expanded.

CDR3 protein,CDR3 DNA,J gene,D gene,V gene,clone size
CASSFRGTGDTEAFF,TGTGCCAGCAGCTTCAGGGGAACAGGCGACACTGAAGCTTTCTTT,TRBJ1-1,NA,TRBV5-6,NA
CSVPQGAQNEKLFF,TGCAGCGTTCCCCAGGGGGCCCAAAATGAAAAACTGTTTTTT,TRBJ1-4,TRBD1,TRBV29-1,NA
CASSYSGTGSYEQYF,TGTGCCAGCAGTTACTCCGGGACAGGCTCCTACGAGCAGTACTTC,TRBJ2-7,TRBD1,TRBV6-6,few
CASSFRAFNEKLFF,TGTGCCAGCAGTTTTAGAGCGTTTAATGAAAAACTGTTTTTT,TRBJ1-4,NA,TRBV28,NA
CASSAPSSGANVLTF,TGTGCCAGCAGCGCGCCTAGCTCTGGGGCCAACGTCCTGACTTTC,TRBJ2-6,NA,TRBV27,NA
CASSQQGLGEKLFF,TGTGCCAGCAGTCAACAGGGGTTGGGTGAAAAACTGTTTTTT,TRBJ1-4,TRBD1,TRBV6-6,NA
CASSSRLAGSYNEQFF,TGTGCCAGCAGCTCCCGGCTAGCGGGGTCCTACAATGAGCAGTTCTTC,TRBJ2-1,TRBD2,TRBV11-3,few
CASSTPNRDGYGYTF,TGTGCCAGCAGCACCCCAAACAGGGACGGGTATGGCTACACCTTC,TRBJ1-2,NA,TRBV5-4,once
CASPNQNLTGGSNTIYF,TGCGCCAGCCCTAACCAGAACCTGACAGGGGGATCGAACACCATATATTTT,TRBJ1-3,TRBD1,TRBV10-1,NA
CASSLTGTSGQETQYF,TGCGCCAGCAGCCTGACCGGGACTAGCGGCCAAGAGACCCAGTACTTC,TRBJ2-5,TRBD2,TRBV5-1,NA
CASSLGPGLASYEQYF,TGCGCCAGCAGCTTGGGGCCGGGACTAGCTAGCTACGAGCAGTACTTC,TRBJ2-7,TRBD2,TRBV5-1,NA
CASSYSITAYEQYF,TGTGCCAGCAGTTACTCGATCACGGCCTACGAGCAGTACTTC,TRBJ2-7,NA,TRBV6-5,few
CASSIASGPNYGYTF,TGTGCCAGTAGTATAGCGTCGGGTCCTAACTATGGCTACACCTTC,TRBJ1-2,NA,TRBV19,NA
CASSSRETGEYGYTF,TGTGCCAGCAGCTCCCGGGAGACAGGGGAGTATGGCTACACCTTC,TRBJ1-2,TRBD1,TRBV5-4,once
CASSSGLAGGGTQYF,TGTGCCAGCAGCTCGGGACTAGCGGGGGGCGGGACGCAGTATTTT,TRBJ2-3,TRBD2,TRBV7-2,NA
CASTWRGSTEAFF,TGTGCCAGTACCTGGCGAGGCAGCACTGAAGCTTTCTTT,TRBJ1-1,NA,TRBV19,NA
CASSELKTGSRWGTGELFF,TGTGCCAGCAGTGAATTGAAGACGGGGAGCCGGTGGGGCACCGGGGAGCTGTTTTTT,TRBJ2-2,NA,TRBV6-1,NA
CASSLTGTGSQDTQYF,TGCGCCAGCAGCCTTACCGGGACAGGGTCCCAAGATACGCAGTATTTT,TRBJ2-3,TRBD1,TRBV4-1,few
CSVRDSDTEAFF,TGCAGCGTTAGGGACAGCGACACTGAAGCTTTCTTT,TRBJ1-1,TRBD1,TRBV29-1,many
CASSPLNTGDEQFF,TGTGCCAGCAGCCCCCTTAATACGGGGGATGAGCAGTTCTTC,TRBJ2-1,NA,TRBV4-2,once
CASSESGLYEQYF,TGTGCCAGCAGTGAAAGCGGTCTCTACGAGCAGTACTTC,TRBJ2-7,NA,TRBV6-1,NA
CASSITETGELFF,TGTGCCAGTAGTATTACCGAGACCGGGGAGCTGTTTTTT,TRBJ2-2,NA,TRBV19,NA
CSVLYTGELFF,TGCAGCGTCCTCTACACCGGGGAGCTGTTTTTT,TRBJ2-2,NA,TRBV29-1,NA
CASTWVRGNTEAFF,TGTGCCAGCACCTGGGTCAGGGGAAACACTGAAGCTTTCTTT,TRBJ1-1,NA,TRBV2,NA
CASSPLTSGGAGYNEQFF,TGTGCCAGCTCACCATTGACTAGCGGGGGGGCTGGCTACAATGAGCAGTTCTTC,TRBJ2-1,TRBD2,TRBV18,NA
CASSFRTSGGAGELFF,TGTGCCAGCAGCTTCCGGACTAGCGGGGGGGCCGGGGAGCTGTTTTTT,TRBJ2-2,TRBD2,TRBV7-2,NA
CASSHWDRDDEQYF,TGCGCCAGCAGCCATTGGGACAGGGACGACGAGCAGTACTTC,TRBJ2-7,TRBD1,TRBV4-1,NA
CASSSRGSKDYGYTF,TGTGCCAGCAGTAGTCGGGGGAGTAAAGACTATGGCTACACCTTC,TRBJ1-2,NA,TRBV28,NA
CASSFGGSLSNNEQYF,TGTGCCAGCAGCTTTGGAGGAAGCCTCAGTAATAACGAGCAGTACTTC,TRBJ2-7,NA,TRBV7-2,NA
CASSPRDSSSYEQYF,TGTGCCAGCAGCCCGAGGGACTCGAGCTCCTACGAGCAGTACTTC,TRBJ2-7,NA,TRBV11-1,NA
CASSSKDYLPTGELFF,TGCGCCAGCAGTTCCAAGGACTACCTGCCCACCGGGGAGCTGTTTTTT,TRBJ2-2,NA,TRBV5-1,once
CASSRRTDTNTGELFF,TGTGCCAGCTCACGACGGACAGACACGAACACCGGGGAGCTGTTTTTT,TRBJ2-2,NA,TRBV18,NA
CASSGLHVTDTQYF,TGTGCCAGTTCGGGACTCCACGTGACAGATACGCAGTATTTT,TRBJ2-3,NA,TRBV19,NA
CASSPRDEETQYF,TGTGCCAGCAGTCCCAGGGATGAAGAGACCCAGTACTTC,TRBJ2-5,NA,TRBV7-9,NA
CASSQPDRGIYGYTF,TGTGCCAGCAGCCAACCGGACAGGGGGATCTATGGCTACACCTTC,TRBJ1-2,TRBD1,TRBV7-9,NA
CASSYSGTGDSPLHF,TGTGCCAGCAGTTACTCCGGGACAGGGGATTCACCCCTCCACTTT,TRBJ1-6,TRBD1,TRBV6-5,NA
CASSEGQGAYGYTF,TGCGCCAGCAGCGAGGGACAGGGGGCCTATGGCTACACCTTC,TRBJ1-2,TRBD1,TRBV5-1,NA
CASSDPTPSGGSTDTQYF,TGTGCCAGCAGCGATCCGACCCCGAGCGGGGGAAGCACAGATACGCAGTATTTT,TRBJ2-3,TRBD2,TRBV11-3,NA
CASSLAAIPNSPLHF,TGTGCCAGCAGCTTAGCAGCCATCCCTAATTCACCCCTCCACTTT,TRBJ1-6,NA,TRBV7-9,NA
CASSYRGGDEKLFF,TGTGCCAGCAGTTACCGGGGGGGGGATGAAAAACTGTTTTTT,TRBJ1-4,NA,TRBV6-5,NA
CATSDPQGGTGELFF,TGTGCCACCAGTGACCCCCAGGGTGGAACCGGGGAGCTGTTTTTT,TRBJ2-2,NA,TRBV24-1,NA
CASQDSTRNYGYTF,TGTGCCAGCCAGGACAGTACCCGTAACTATGGCTACACCTTC,TRBJ1-2,NA,TRBV19,once
CASSQVLQGAGATDTQYF,TGCGCCAGCAGCCAAGTCCTACAGGGGGCAGGGGCCACAGATACGCAGTATTTT,TRBJ2-3,TRBD1,TRBV4-1,NA
CASSYITGLDEQYF,TGTGCCAGCAGTTACATTACGGGGTTGGACGAGCAGTACTTC,TRBJ2-7,NA,TRBV6-6,NA